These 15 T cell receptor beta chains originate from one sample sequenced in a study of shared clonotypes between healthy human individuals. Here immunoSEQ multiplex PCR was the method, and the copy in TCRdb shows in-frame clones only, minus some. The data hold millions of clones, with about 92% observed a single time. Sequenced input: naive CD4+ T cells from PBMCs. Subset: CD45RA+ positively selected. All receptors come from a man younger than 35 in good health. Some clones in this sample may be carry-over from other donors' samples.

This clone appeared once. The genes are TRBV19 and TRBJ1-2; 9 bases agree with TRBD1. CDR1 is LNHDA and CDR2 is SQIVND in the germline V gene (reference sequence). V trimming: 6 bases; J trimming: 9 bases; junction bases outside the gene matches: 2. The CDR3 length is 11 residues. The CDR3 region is CASSGQGSYTF. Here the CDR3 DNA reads TGTGCCAGTAGCGGACAGGGGAGCTACACCTTC.

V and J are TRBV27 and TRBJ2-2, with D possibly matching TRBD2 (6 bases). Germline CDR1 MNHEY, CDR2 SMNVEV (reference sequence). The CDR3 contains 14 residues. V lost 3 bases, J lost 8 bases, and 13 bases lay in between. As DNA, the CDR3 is TGTGCCAGCAGTTTTTTGGCGGGATGGGGGGAGCTGTTTTTT. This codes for CASSFLAGWGELFF.

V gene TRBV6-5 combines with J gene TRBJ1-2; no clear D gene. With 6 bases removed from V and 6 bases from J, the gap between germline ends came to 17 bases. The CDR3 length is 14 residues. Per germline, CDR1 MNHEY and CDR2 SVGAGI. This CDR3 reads CASRKGPLVDGYTF. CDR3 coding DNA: TGTGCCAGCAGGAAGGGTCCGCTCGTAGATGGCTACACCTTC.

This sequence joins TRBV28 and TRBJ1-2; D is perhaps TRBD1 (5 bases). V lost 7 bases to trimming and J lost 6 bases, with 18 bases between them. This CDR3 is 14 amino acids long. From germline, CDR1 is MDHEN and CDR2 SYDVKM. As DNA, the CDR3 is TGTGCCAGCACCACCCTGGGGAAAGGGGATGGCTACACCTTC. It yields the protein CASTTLGKGDGYTF.

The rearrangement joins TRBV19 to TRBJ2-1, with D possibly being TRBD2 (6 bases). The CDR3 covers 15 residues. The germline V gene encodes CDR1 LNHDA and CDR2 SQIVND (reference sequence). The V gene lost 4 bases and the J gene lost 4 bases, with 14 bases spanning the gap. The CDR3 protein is CASSTRLEKYNEQFF. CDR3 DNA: TGTGCCAGTAGTACCCGACTAGAAAAGTACAATGAGCAGTTCTTC.

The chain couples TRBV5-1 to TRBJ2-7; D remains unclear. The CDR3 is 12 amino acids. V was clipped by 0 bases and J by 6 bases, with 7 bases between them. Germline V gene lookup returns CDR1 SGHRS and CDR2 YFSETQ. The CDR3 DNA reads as TGCGCCAGCAGCTTGGAGGAAGCCGAGCAGTACTTC. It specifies CASSLEEAEQYF.

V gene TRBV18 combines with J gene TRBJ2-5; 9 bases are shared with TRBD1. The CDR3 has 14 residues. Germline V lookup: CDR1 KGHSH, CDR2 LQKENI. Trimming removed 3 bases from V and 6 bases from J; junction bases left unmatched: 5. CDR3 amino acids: CASSPTGGMQTQYF. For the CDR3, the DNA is TGTGCCAGCTCACCTACAGGGGGCATGCAGACCCAGTACTTC.

The CDR3 bases are TGTGCCAGCAGCGTTGGGACTGTCAGGGATACGCAGTATTTT. Translated, it gives CASSVGTVRDTQYF. This sequence joins TRBV9 and TRBJ2-3; weak D call: TRBD2 (6 bases). CDR1 is SGDLS, CDR2 YYNGEE, per germline. Trimming took 2 bases from V and 6 from J, leaving 13 bases between them. The CDR3 consists of 14 residues.

The CDR3 is CASSTGFQGSTDTQYF. The CDR3 DNA reads as TGTGCCAGCAGCACGGGGTTTCAGGGAAGCACAGATACGCAGTATTTT. The rearrangement links TRBV7-3 to TRBJ2-3; either TRBD1 or TRBD2 may supply D (5 bases each). The ends were cut back, 5 bases at V and 0 bases at J, with 15 bases in the middle. Germline V CDR1 and CDR2: SGHTA, FQGTGA. This CDR3 region has 16 residues. Combining the CDR3 with reference TRBV7-3 and TRBJ2-3 gives the whole variable domain GAGVSQTPSNKVTEKGKYVELRCDPISGHTALYWYRQSLGQGPEFLIYFQGTGAADDSGLPNDRFFAVRPEGSVSTLKIQRTERGDSAVYLCASSTGFQGSTDTQYFGPGTRLTVL.

The CDR3 DNA is TGTGCCAGCAGCCAAAGTCCGGGCACAGATACGCAGTATTTT. Residues: CASSQSPGTDTQYF. The chain couples TRBV5-6 to TRBJ2-3; D is unclear. The CDR3 spans 14 residues. V lost 4 bases and J lost 1, with 10 bases in between. Per the germline V gene, CDR1 is SGHDT and CDR2 is YYEEEE.

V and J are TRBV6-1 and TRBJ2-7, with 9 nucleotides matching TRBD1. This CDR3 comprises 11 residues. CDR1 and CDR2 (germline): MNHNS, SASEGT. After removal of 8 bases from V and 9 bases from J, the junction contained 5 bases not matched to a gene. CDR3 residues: CASSGTGWQYF. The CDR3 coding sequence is TGTGCCAGCTCCGGGACAGGGTGGCAGTACTTC.

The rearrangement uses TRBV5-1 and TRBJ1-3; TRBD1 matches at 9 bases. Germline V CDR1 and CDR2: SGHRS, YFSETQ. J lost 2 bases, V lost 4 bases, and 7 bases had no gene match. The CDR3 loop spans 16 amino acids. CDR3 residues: CASSPPGQGAGNTIYF. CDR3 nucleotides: TGCGCCAGCAGCCCTCCGGGACAGGGTGCTGGAAACACCATATATTTT.

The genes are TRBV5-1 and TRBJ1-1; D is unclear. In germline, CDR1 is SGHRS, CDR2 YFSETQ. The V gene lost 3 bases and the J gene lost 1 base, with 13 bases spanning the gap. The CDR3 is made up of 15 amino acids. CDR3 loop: CASSSLGQKNTEAFF. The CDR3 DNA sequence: TGCGCCAGCAGCTCCCTCGGGCAGAAGAACACTGAAGCTTTCTTT. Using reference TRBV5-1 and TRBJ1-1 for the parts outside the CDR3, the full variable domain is KAGVTQTPRYLIKTRGQQVTLSCSPISGHRSVSWYQQTPGQGLQFLFEYFSETQRNKGNFPGRFSGRQFSNSRSEMNVSTLELGDSALYLCASSSLGQKNTEAFFGQGTRLTVV.

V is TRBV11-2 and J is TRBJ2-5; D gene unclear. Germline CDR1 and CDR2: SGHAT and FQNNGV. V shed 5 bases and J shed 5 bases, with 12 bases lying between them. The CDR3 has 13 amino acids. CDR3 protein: CASSPDPWETQYF. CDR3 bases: TGTGCCAGCAGCCCAGATCCGTGGGAGACCCAGTACTTC.

CDR3 sequence reads: CASGPGTYQETQYF. The DNA of the CDR3 is TGCGCCAGCGGCCCGGGAACCTATCAAGAGACCCAGTACTTC. This rearrangement joins TRBV5-1 to TRBJ2-5; weak D call: TRBD2 (5 bases). The CDR3 sequence is 14 residues long. The V end lost 7 bases, the J end lost 2 bases, and 15 bases lay between the germline ends. Germline-derived CDR1 and CDR2 are SGHRS and YFSETQ.